This entry lists 21 T cell receptor beta chains sequenced from one sample in a study of cytomegalovirus exposure and HLA in healthy donors. Primers included in the PCR were 60 Vbeta and 13 Jbeta primers. The protocol was immunoSEQ multiplex PCR, while the TCRdb copy is restricted to in-frame clones and leaves out a portion. This repertoire includes about 42,000 clones. The specimen sequenced was PBMCs. These receptors all stem from a man aged 30-40 years in good health and CMV-seronegative.

The J gene is TRBJ2-5, the V gene TRBV30; tentative D call: TRBD1 (7 bases). This CDR3 spans 16 amino acids. Germline CDR1 and CDR2: GTSNPN and SVGIG (reference sequence). The V end was cut by 0 bases, the J end by 5 bases, with 19 bases between. Written as DNA, the CDR3 is TGTGCCTGGAGTGTGGCAGGGAGGACACAGGGGGAGACCCAGTACTTC. Translation: CAWSVAGRTQGETQYF.

The V call is TRBV4-3, the J call TRBJ2-1, with D uncertain. The length of the CDR3 is 15 residues. CDR1 is LGHNA, CDR2 YSLEER, per germline. V dropped 0 bases and J dropped 0 bases, with 6 bases sitting between them. CDR3 nucleotides: TGCGCCAGCAGCCAAGAAGCTAGCTCCTACAATGAGCAGTTCTTC. This sequence encodes CASSQEASSYNEQFF.

This sequence joins TRBV13 and TRBJ1-2; D gene uncertain. CDR1 is PRHDT and CDR2 is FYEKMQ in the germline V gene (reference sequence). The ends were cut back, 5 bases at V and 3 bases at J, with 16 bases in the middle. This CDR3 is 15 amino acids long. The CDR3 DNA is TGTGCCAGCAGCCCCCGGGGAGGCGACGACTATGGCTACACCTTC. Translating gives CASSPRGGDDYGYTF.

The chain employs TRBV4-3 and TRBJ2-1; TRBD1 agrees at 8 bases. Trimming cost V 1 base and J 2 bases; bases outside gene matches: 7. The CDR3 consists of 17 residues. Per germline, CDR1 LGHNA and CDR2 YSLEER. In DNA form, the CDR3 reads TGCGCCAGCAGCCAAGCTGGGACAGGCAATACCTACAATGAGCAGTTCTTC. As protein: CASSQAGTGNTYNEQFF.

The chain uses TRBV6-6 and TRBJ1-2; 9 bases fit TRBD1. The germline CDR1 and CDR2 sequences are MNHNY and SVGAGI (reference sequence). Trimming cost V 4 bases and J 6 bases; bases outside gene matches: 6. The CDR3 spans 14 residues. DNA of the CDR3: TGTGCCAGCAGTTCGGGACAGGGCTACCATGGCTACACCTTC. Amino acids: CASSSGQGYHGYTF.

On this clone itself: Sequence at one end of the junction differs from germline and may be a read error. The chain has TRBV5-1 and TRBJ2-7, with D possibly TRBD2 on 5 matching bases. The CDR3 length is 13 residues. Germline lookup yields CDR1 SGHRS and CDR2 YFSETQ. As DNA, the CDR3 is TGCGCCAGCAGCTTGGGAGGGTACTACGAGCAGTCCTTC. It encodes CASSLGGYYEQSF.

This sequence joins TRBV5-4 and TRBJ2-7; 11 bases are a match to TRBD2. V trimming: 4 bases; J trimming: 2 bases; junction bases outside the gene matches: 8. The germline V gene encodes CDR1 SGHNT and CDR2 YYREEE (reference sequence). The CDR3 consists of 16 residues. CDR3 in DNA: TGTGCCAGCAGCAGTAGACTAGCGGGACGAGCCTACGAGCAGTACTTC. Translating gives CASSSRLAGRAYEQYF.

The chain couples TRBV6-5 to TRBJ2-5; a weak D match, TRBD2 (6 bases). The J call may be faulty, since TRBJ2-7 better matches the DNA end. The CDR3 has 15 residues. Germline CDR1 reads MNHEY; CDR2 reads SVGAGI. The CDR3: CASSPDPGVPYEQYF. For the CDR3, the DNA is TGTGCCAGCAGCCCGGATCCGGGAGTCCCCTACGAGCAGTACTTC.

The chain combines TRBV9 with TRBJ1-2, with TRBD1 identical over 10 bases. V dropped 2 bases and J dropped 2; count of bases not matched to a gene: 6. CDR3 length: 16 residues. Germline lookup yields CDR1 SGDLS and CDR2 YYNGEE. The CDR3 nucleotides are TGTGCCAGCAGCGTTAACCGGGACAGGGGAAACTATGGCTACACCTTC. Protein product: CASSVNRDRGNYGYTF.

The J gene is TRBJ2-2, the V gene TRBV7-6, with D unclear. Trimming removed 2 bases from V and 7 bases from J, with 8 bases in between. The CDR3 is 13 residues long. Germline V gene lookup returns CDR1 SGHVS and CDR2 FNYEAQ. CDR3 DNA sequence: TGTGCCAGCAGCTTAACTGGTAGCGGGGAGCTGTTTTTT. It specifies CASSLTGSGELFF.

Regarding this clone: An end of the junction does not agree with germline; a read error may underlie this. The chain links TRBV29-1 to TRBJ2-7; D ambiguous. Germline V gene lookup returns CDR1 SQVTM and CDR2 ANQGSEA. The CDR3 length is 11 residues. CDR3 bases: TGCAGCGTCGAAGTAGACTACGAGCAGTACTTC. Amino acids: CSVEVDYEQYF.

J is TRBJ2-7 and V is TRBV6-6; TRBD1 aligns across 10 bases. Losses at the gene ends were 8 bases for V and 3 bases for J; bases not matched to a gene: 1. Looked up from germline, CDR1 is MNHNY and CDR2 is SVGAGI (reference sequence). The CDR3 contains 12 residues. CDR3 bases: TGTGCCAGCGGACAGGGGGGCTACGAGCAGTACTTC. Residues: CASGQGGYEQYF.

The chain recombines TRBV6-5 with TRBJ2-1, with 7 bases aligning to TRBD2. Germline V CDR1 and CDR2: MNHEY, SVGAGI. With V trimmed by 8 bases and J by 6 bases, 10 bases remained unmatched. The CDR3 runs 14 residues. CDR3 DNA: TGTGCCAGCCGCCGCGCTAGCGGCTTCAATGAGCAGTTCTTC. This gives the protein CASRRASGFNEQFF.

This chain uses TRBV7-8 with TRBJ1-2; D unresolved. V was trimmed by 3 bases and J by 4 bases, leaving 12 bases between them. The germline V gene encodes CDR1 SGHVS and CDR2 FQNEAQ. The CDR3 is 14 amino acids. The CDR3 DNA follows: TGTGCCAGCAGCTTTGGCGGAGAGGGCTATGGCTACACCTTC. Translated: CASSFGGEGYGYTF.

The rearrangement joins TRBV9 to TRBJ1-1; D unclear. The CDR3 runs 16 residues. Germline V CDR1 and CDR2: SGDLS, YYNGEE. The V gene lost 0 bases and the J gene lost 3 bases, with 15 bases spanning the gap. The CDR3 loop is CASSVERERVYTEAFF. CDR3 coding DNA: TGTGCCAGCAGCGTAGAGAGGGAAAGGGTTTACACTGAAGCTTTCTTT.

The chain joins TRBV18 to TRBJ1-3; unclear D gene. CDR3 length: 16 residues. The V end was cut by 3 bases, the J end by 0 bases, with 12 bases between. From germline, CDR1 is KGHSH and CDR2 LQKENI. The CDR3 here is CASSPEQLSSGNTIYF. The CDR3 coding sequence is TGTGCCAGCTCACCGGAACAGCTCAGCTCTGGAAACACCATATATTTT.

The rearrangement joins TRBV9 to TRBJ2-1, with D maybe TRBD2 (5 bases). Trimming removed 4 bases from V and 6 bases from J, with 17 bases in between. The V gene's germline CDR1 is SGDLS and CDR2 YYNGEE. This CDR3 has 15 residues. This CDR3 reads CASSPETGVINEQFF. In DNA form, the CDR3 reads TGTGCCAGCAGCCCAGAGACCGGGGTAATCAATGAGCAGTTCTTC.

The V gene is TRBV30, the J gene TRBJ2-7, with TRBD1 matching over 7 bases. Germline V gene data show CDR1 as GTSNPN and CDR2 as SVGIG (reference sequence). The V and J ends lost 3 bases and 3 bases, in that order; junction bases with no gene match: 8. The CDR3 runs to 14 residues. The CDR3 DNA reads as TGTGCCTGGAGGCCATCGGGACAGTTCTACGAGCAGTACTTC. Protein: CAWRPSGQFYEQYF.

This chain connects TRBV15 to TRBJ2-7; D is perhaps TRBD1 (6 bases). Between the trimmed V and J ends, which lost 1 base and 3 bases, there was a span of 13 bases. The CDR3 sequence is 15 residues long. Germline lookup yields CDR1 LNHNV and CDR2 YYDKDF (reference sequence). The CDR3 DNA reads TGTGCCACCAGCAGAGGCCGGGACACCAACTACGAGCAGTACTTC. It codes for CATSRGRDTNYEQYF.

DNA of the CDR3: TGCGCCAGCAGCCAAGATGGGGCGTCTAGCACAGATACGCAGTATTTT. Encoded protein: CASSQDGASSTDTQYF. The genes are TRBV4-1 and TRBJ2-3; D may be TRBD1 (5 bases). The germline gives CDR1 MGHRA, CDR2 YSYEKL. CDR3 length: 16 amino acids. Trimming took 0 bases from V and 0 from J, leaving 10 bases between them.

The chain recombines TRBV9 with TRBJ2-1; tentatively, D is TRBD2 (7 bases). Germline V CDR1 and CDR2: SGDLS, YYNGEE. V was clipped by 2 bases and J by 5 bases, with 14 bases between them. The CDR3 extends over 15 amino acids. This chain's CDR3 is CASSVGGGRDNEQFF. The CDR3 DNA follows: TGTGCCAGCAGCGTTGGCGGGGGCAGGGACAATGAGCAGTTCTTC.